The TCR beta chain described here comes from a study of primary melanoma T cells and metastatic recurrence. Overall study results and limits: T-cell fraction reportedly outperformed other histopathological variables added to thickness. Suggested, not shown: primary melanomas can contain effective antitumor T cells. The tumor T-cell fraction reportedly predicted progression-free survival independently of thickness, ulceration, mitotic rate and age.

A word on this clone: Its antigen remains unknown.

Produced via immunoSEQ multiplex PCR; TCRdb's table is partial and in-frame only. The profile shows 500 to 700 clones, around 59% of them singletons. Sample: melanoma tumor tissue. This sequence originates from a human donor with melanoma.

The CDR3 sequence: CASSEAGGLLNEQFF. In DNA, the CDR3 is TGTGCCAGCAGTGAAGCGGGAGGGCTCCTCAATGAGCAGTTCTTC. The chain carries TRBV6-1 and TRBJ2-1; TRBD2 matches at 7 bases. The CDR3 totals 15 residues. Losses at the gene ends were 0 bases for V and 6 bases for J; bases not matched to a gene: 5. Germline V gene lookup returns CDR1 MNHNS and CDR2 SASEGT.